This entry is about one T cell receptor beta chain. The antigen is unknown. These data are taken from a study of T cells expressing NK-cell markers. Study conclusions and caveats: Among CD8+ T cells from several donors, dominant NKG2C+ clonotypes accounted for roughly 1.0-7.0%. Whether expanded NKG2C+ T cell clones were HCMV-specific remained unclear.

TCR beta cDNA was generated via 5'RACE template switching incorporating UMIs. TCRdb reprocessed the 5' RACE reads, keeping one entry per CDR3 protein, no DNA. In total, the table holds 250,000 or so distinct CDR3 sequences. The CDR3 loop spans 16 amino acids. Looked up from germline, CDR1 is SGHAT and CDR2 is FQNNGV. The chain employs TRBV11-2 and TRBJ2-4; TCRdb designates TRBD2, a call that cannot be tested without DNA. This TCR came from a woman aged 18-70 years in good health. The material sequenced was blood T cells: a sorted CD56 or NKG2C T cell subset, CD4+ or CD8+ T cells, or bulk PBMC T cells (not recorded which). The CDR3 reads CASSFSGGRRENIQYF.